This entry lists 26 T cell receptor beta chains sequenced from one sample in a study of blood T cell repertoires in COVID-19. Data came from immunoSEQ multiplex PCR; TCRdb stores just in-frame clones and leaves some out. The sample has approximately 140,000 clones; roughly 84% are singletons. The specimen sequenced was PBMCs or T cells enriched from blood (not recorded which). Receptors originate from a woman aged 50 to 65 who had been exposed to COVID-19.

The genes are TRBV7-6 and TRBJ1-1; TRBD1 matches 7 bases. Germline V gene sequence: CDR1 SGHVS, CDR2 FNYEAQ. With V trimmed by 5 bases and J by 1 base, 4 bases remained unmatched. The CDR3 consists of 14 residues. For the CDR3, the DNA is TGTGCCAGCAGCCCCAGACAGGGGAACACTGAAGCTTTCTTT. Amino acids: CASSPRQGNTEAFF.

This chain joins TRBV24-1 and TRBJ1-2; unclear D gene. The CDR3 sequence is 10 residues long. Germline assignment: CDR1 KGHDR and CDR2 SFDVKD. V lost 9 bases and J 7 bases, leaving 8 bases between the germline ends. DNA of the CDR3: TGTGCCACCCCTAGCCCTGGCTACACCTTC. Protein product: CATPSPGYTF.

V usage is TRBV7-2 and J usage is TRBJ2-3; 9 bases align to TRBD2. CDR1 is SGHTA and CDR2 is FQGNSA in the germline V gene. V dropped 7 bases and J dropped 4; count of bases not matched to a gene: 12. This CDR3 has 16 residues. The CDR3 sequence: CASIKRGLAEADTQYF. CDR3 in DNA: TGTGCCAGCATCAAACGGGGACTAGCTGAGGCAGATACGCAGTATTTT.

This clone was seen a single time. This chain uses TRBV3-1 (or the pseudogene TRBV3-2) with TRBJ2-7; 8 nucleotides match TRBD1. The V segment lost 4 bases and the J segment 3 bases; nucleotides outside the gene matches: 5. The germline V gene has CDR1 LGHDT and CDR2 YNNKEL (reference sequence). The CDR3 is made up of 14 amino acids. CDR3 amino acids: CASSRGQGGYEQYF. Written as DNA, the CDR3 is TGTGCCAGCAGCCGAGGACAGGGAGGCTACGAGCAGTACTTC.

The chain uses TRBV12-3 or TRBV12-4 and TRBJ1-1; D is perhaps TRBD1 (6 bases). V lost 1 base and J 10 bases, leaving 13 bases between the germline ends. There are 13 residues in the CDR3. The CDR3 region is CASSLGQELGAFF. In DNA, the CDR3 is TGTGCCAGCAGTTTAGGACAGGAGCTTGGAGCTTTCTTT.

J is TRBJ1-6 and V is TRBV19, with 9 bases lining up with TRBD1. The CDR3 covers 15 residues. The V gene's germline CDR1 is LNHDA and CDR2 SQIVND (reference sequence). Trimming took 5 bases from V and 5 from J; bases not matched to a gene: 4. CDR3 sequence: CASSAWTGDNSPLHF. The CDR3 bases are TGTGCCAGTAGTGCTTGGACAGGGGATAATTCACCCCTCCACTTT.

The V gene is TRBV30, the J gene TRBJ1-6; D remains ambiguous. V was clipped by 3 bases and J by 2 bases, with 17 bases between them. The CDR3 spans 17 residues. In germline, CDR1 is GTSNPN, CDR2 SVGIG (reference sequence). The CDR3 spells CAWRLTPPGAYNSPLHF. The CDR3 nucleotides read TGTGCCTGGAGACTGACGCCTCCCGGAGCCTATAATTCACCCCTCCACTTT.

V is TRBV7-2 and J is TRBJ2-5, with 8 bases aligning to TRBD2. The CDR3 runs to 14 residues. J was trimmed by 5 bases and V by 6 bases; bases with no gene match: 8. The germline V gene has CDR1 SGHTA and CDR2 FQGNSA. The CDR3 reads CASSDRGGRETQYF. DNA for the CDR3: TGTGCCAGCAGTGATCGGGGGGGCAGGGAGACCCAGTACTTC.

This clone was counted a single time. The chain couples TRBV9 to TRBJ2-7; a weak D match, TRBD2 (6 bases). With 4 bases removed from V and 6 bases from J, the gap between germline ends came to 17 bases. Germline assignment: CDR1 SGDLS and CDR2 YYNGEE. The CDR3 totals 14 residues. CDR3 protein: CASSPPGLSSEQYF. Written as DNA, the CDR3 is TGTGCCAGCAGCCCTCCGGGACTCAGTAGCGAGCAGTACTTC. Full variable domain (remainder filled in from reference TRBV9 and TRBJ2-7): DSGVTQTPKHLITATGQRVTLRCSPRSGDLSVYWYQQSLDQGLQFLIQYYNGEERAKGNILERFSAQQFPDLHSELNLSSLELGDSALYFCASSPPGLSSEQYFGPGTRLTVT.

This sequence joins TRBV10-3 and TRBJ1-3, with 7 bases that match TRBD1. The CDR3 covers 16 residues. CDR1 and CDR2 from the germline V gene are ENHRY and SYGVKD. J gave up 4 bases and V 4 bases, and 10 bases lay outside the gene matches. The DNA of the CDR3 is TGTGCCATCAGTGGCGACAGGGCGAGTCTAGGAAACACCATATATTTT. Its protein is CAISGDRASLGNTIYF.

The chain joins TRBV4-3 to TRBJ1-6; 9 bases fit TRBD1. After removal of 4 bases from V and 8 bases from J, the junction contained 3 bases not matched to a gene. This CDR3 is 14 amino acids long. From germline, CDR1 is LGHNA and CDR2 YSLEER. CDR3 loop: CASSPGTGHSPLHF. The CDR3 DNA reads TGCGCCAGCAGCCCTGGGACAGGGCATTCACCCCTCCACTTT.

The CDR3 here is CSVEGGGISYEQYF. CDR3 bases: TGCAGCGTTGAAGGGGGGGGCATCTCCTACGAGCAGTACTTC. This chain connects TRBV29-1 to TRBJ2-7, with D possibly being TRBD2 (7 bases). The V and J ends lost 1 base and 0 bases respectively, with 10 bases between them. Germline loops: CDR1 SQVTM, CDR2 ANQGSEA. The CDR3 is 14 amino acids.

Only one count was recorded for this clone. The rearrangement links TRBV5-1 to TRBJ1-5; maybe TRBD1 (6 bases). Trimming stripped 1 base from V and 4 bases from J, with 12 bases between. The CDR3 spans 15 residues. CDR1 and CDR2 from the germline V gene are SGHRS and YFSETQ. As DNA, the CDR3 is TGCGCCAGCAGCTTGACAGGGAGGGAAAATCAGCCCCAGCATTTT. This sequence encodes CASSLTGRENQPQHF.

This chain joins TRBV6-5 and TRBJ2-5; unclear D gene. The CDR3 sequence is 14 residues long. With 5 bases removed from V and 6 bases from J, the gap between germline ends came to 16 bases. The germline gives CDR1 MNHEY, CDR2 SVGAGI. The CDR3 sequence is CASSPNSLSQTQYF. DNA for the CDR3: TGTGCCAGCAGTCCTAACAGCCTGTCCCAGACCCAGTACTTC.

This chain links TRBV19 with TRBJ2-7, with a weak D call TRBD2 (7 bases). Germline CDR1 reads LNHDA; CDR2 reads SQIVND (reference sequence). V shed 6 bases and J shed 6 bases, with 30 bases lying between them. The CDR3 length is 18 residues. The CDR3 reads CASSQTGGGESGYGEQYF. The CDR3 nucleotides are TGTGCCAGTAGCCAAACGGGGGGCGGGGAATCGGGTTACGGCGAGCAGTACTTC.

DNA for the CDR3: TGTGCCAGCAGCTACGAGGACAGGCCAGGAAGCAACGAGCAGTACTTC. Translating gives CASSYEDRPGSNEQYF. This chain uses TRBV5-6 with TRBJ2-7; 7 positions match TRBD1. The V segment lost 3 bases and the J segment 5 bases; nucleotides outside the gene matches: 14. CDR1 is SGHDT and CDR2 is YYEEEE in the germline V gene. The CDR3 length is 16 residues.

The CDR3 reads CASSESLNTEAFF. The CDR3 DNA is TGTGCCAGCTCAGAAAGCCTGAACACTGAAGCTTTCTTT. The chain has TRBV18 and TRBJ1-1; unclear D gene. This CDR3 has 13 residues. V was clipped by 5 bases and J by 0 bases, with 7 bases between them. Germline CDR1 and CDR2: KGHSH and LQKENI.

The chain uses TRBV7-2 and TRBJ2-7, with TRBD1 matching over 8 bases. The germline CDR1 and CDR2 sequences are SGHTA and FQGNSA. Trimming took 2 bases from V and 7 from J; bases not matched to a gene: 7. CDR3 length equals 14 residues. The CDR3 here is CASSLSGQAKEQYF. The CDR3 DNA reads TGTGCCAGCAGCTTATCGGGACAGGCGAAAGAGCAGTACTTC.

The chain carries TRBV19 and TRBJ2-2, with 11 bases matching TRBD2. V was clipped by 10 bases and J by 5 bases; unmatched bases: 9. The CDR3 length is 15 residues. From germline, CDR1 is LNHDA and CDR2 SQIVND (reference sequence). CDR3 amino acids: CATKGASGRTGELFF. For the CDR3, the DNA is TGTGCCACCAAAGGGGCTAGCGGGAGGACCGGGGAGCTGTTTTTT.

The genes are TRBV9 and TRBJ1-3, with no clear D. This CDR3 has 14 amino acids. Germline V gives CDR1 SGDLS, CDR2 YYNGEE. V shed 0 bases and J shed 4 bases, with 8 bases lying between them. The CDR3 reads CASSVGGPGNTIYF. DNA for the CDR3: TGTGCCAGCAGCGTAGGAGGTCCGGGAAACACCATATATTTT.

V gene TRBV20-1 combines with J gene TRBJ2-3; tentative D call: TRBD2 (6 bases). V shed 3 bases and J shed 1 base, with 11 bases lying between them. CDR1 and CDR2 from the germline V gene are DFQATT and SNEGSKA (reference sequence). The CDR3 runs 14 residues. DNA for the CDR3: TGCAGTGCTAGTTGGGGGGAGCGCACAGATACGCAGTATTTT. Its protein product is CSASWGERTDTQYF.

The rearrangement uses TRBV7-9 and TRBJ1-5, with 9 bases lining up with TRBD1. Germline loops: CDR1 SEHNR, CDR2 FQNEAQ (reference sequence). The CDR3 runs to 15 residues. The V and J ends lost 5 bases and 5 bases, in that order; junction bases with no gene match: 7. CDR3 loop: CASSGDRVGHQPQHF. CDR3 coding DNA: TGTGCCAGCAGCGGGGACAGGGTCGGGCATCAGCCCCAGCATTTT.

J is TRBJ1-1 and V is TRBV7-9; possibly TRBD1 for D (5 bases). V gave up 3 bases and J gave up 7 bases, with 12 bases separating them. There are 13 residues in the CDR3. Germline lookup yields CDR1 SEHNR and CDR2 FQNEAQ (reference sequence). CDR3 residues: CASSLGGVGEAFF. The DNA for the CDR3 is TGTGCCAGCAGCTTGGGAGGGGTGGGTGAAGCTTTCTTT.

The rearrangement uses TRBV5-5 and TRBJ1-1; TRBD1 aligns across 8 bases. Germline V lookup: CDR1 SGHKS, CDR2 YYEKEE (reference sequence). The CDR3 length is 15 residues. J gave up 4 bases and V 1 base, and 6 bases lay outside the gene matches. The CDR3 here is CASSLPWGQATEAFF. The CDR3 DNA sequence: TGTGCCAGCAGCTTGCCATGGGGACAGGCCACTGAAGCTTTCTTT.

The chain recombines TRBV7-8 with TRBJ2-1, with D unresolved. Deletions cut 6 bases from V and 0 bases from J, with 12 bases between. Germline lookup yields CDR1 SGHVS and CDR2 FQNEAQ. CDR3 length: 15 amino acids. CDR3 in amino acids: CASRRLASSYNEQFF. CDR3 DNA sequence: TGTGCCAGCAGACGATTAGCCTCCTCCTACAATGAGCAGTTCTTC.

CDR3 coding DNA: TGTGCCAGCAGCGACAGGGTTGGACAGCCCCAGCATTTT. Amino acids: CASSDRVGQPQHF. This chain uses TRBV13 with TRBJ1-5; 7 nucleotides align to TRBD1. The CDR3 contains 13 residues. The junction had 5 bases not matched to a gene; V was cut back by 5 bases and J by 7 bases. Germline lookup yields CDR1 PRHDT and CDR2 FYEKMQ (reference sequence).